Reported below is one T cell receptor (beta chain). Antigen: not known. It was with unique molecular identifiers that the TCRbeta library was prepared. TCRdb recomputed calls from the PCR reads with MiXCR, one row per CDR3 protein. The profile shows around 700,000 distinct CDR3 sequences, about 12% of them singletons. The data derive from a study of T-cell reconstitution after alpha-beta-depleted transplantation in children. Study conclusions and caveats: After transplant, at about two months, alpha-beta T cells were reportedly derived from several hundred expanded graft clones. Recipient T cells and thymic progenitors that survived were the source of the high TCRbeta diversity seen at day 60 in some patients. By one year post-transplant, T-cell counts and diversity largely arose from T cells that were newly produced.

Germline V lookup: CDR1 SGHRS, CDR2 YFSETQ. The CDR3 is made up of 15 amino acids. V was trimmed by 3 bases and J by 1 base, leaving 11 bases between them. This TCR was sampled from a girl aged 2-9 years with congenital amegakaryocytic thrombocytopenia, due to receive a stem cell transplant. The material sequenced was PBMCs, taken before TCRalphabeta/CD19-depleted stem cell transplant. The chain links TRBV5-1 to TRBJ2-1; a weak D match, TRBD1 (6 bases). CDR3 sequence (DNA): TGCGCCAGCAGCTCAACTACAGGGTCCTACAATGAGCAGTTCTTC. Amino acids: CASSSTTGSYNEQFF.